This T cell receptor beta chain was profiled in a study of blood T cell repertoires in COVID-19. The length of the CDR3 is 16 residues. Germline V CDR1 and CDR2: SGHVS, FNYEAQ. V was trimmed by 3 bases and J by 7 bases, leaving 19 bases between them. In the study's own analysis: Amplification of reference gene primers provided the estimated nucleated cell counts. Profiled with immunoSEQ multiplex PCR; TCRdb holds only in-frame clones, not every one. D and trimming were read from the DNA, whereas the V and J calls and clone size are those reported in that table. The data show 300,000 to 400,000 clones, around nine tenths seen once. Donors were grouped by their self-reported clinical history.

This TCR came from a woman in her thirties who had been exposed to COVID-19. The chain couples TRBV7-6 to TRBJ1-3; a possible D gene is TRBD1 (6 bases). Sample: PBMCs or T cells enriched from blood (not recorded which). The CDR3 reads CASSFDRHLARNTIYF. As DNA, the CDR3 is TGTGCCAGCAGCTTTGACAGGCACTTAGCTCGGAACACCATATATTTT.